This paragraph covers one T cell receptor beta chain sequence. Profiled with immunoSEQ multiplex PCR; TCRdb holds only in-frame clones, not every one. This table holds a few hundred thousand clones, approximately 89% found once. Seattle cases were enrolled at active infection and followed longitudinally. These data are taken from a study of blood T cell repertoires in COVID-19. Turning to the study itself: In each case, the material was cDNA or gDNA derived from T cells, B-cell-depleted T cells, or PBMCs.

This CDR3 has 14 amino acids. Between the trimmed V and J ends, which lost 0 bases and 4 bases, there was a span of 10 bases. Germline loops: CDR1 SGHRS, CDR2 YFSETQ. This chain connects TRBV5-1 to TRBJ1-1; a weak D match, TRBD1 (5 bases). The sequenced material came from peripheral blood. This clonotype was obtained from a woman in her 30s with COVID-19, enrolled during active disease. CDR3 residues: CASSLGAGSTEAFF. CDR3 bases: TGCGCCAGCAGCTTGGGGGCAGGGTCCACTGAAGCTTTCTTT.